The entry that follows covers one T cell receptor beta chain sequence. The antigen is not known. This sample was taken from a study of cytomegalovirus exposure and HLA in healthy donors. Turning to the study itself: Inside one of the first data releases sat roughly 80 million unique TCRs taken from HLA-typed donors. Membership in the Caucasian-associated ancestry cluster was found for around 81% of almost 400 genotyped donors. Study results and limitations: Across HLA loci, a later analysis found differing TCR association rates, with DRB1 most and HLA-C fewest.

Both 60 Vbeta primers and 13 Jbeta primers went into the PCR. The repertoire was sequenced with immunoSEQ multiplex PCR; TCRdb's copy has only in-frame clones and lacks some. The data contain roughly 150,000 clones, approximately 88% of them singletons. The CDR3 has 16 amino acids. V was pared by 0 bases and J by 0 bases, with 13 bases between. In germline, CDR1 is SGHDT, CDR2 YYEEEE. The clonotype comes from a woman aged 18-29 years in good health and CMV-seronegative. The chain links TRBV5-6 to TRBJ2-7, with D tentatively TRBD1 (6 bases). Sequenced input: PBMCs. The CDR3 is CASSLETGIFSYEQYF. The CDR3 nucleotides read TGTGCCAGCAGCTTGGAAACAGGGATTTTCTCCTACGAGCAGTACTTC.